This is a list of T cell receptor beta chains from one sample in a study of T cell clusters in autoimmune cytopenias. TCRdb derives one entry per CDR3 protein from the multiplex PCR reads, leaving out DNA. The sample has roughly 10,000 distinct CDR3 sequences. These data were also reused for a study on T cell repertoires in aging, cancer and after chemotherapy.

Sequenced: peripheral blood. These TCRs come from a human donor in good health. Each CDR3 is given with its conserved first and last residue. Each record gives: clone size, J gene, V gene, CDR3 protein. Clone sizes are given selectively: once, few, many, or a class where the clone is expanded.

size: medium-sized
J: TRBJ2-5
V: TRBV29-1
CDR3: CSVEGAPSGPYETQYF

size: .
J: TRBJ2-7
V: TRBV5-6
CDR3: CASSLKWVSSYEQYF

size: .
J: TRBJ2-1
V: TRBV20-1
CDR3: CSAREAAGGTDNEQFF

size: .
J: TRBJ2-3
V: TRBV19
CDR3: CATSIDLSRKEQYTGTQYF

size: .
J: TRBJ1-5
V: TRBV19
CDR3: CASSIDPRTLPNQPQHF

size: medium-sized
J: TRBJ2-7
V: TRBV11-1
CDR3: CASQGVSGEQYF

size: .
J: TRBJ1-6
V: TRBV5-3
CDR3: CAFKVGCNSPLHF

size: medium-sized
J: TRBJ1-2
V: TRBV29-1
CDR3: CSVEGRAFQGGTF

size: .
J: TRBJ2-6
V: TRBV12-3/TRBV12-4
CDR3: CASSHDRFSGRAGANVLTF

size: medium-sized
J: TRBJ2-3
V: TRBV29-1
CDR3: CSVDFTDTQYF